This entry features one T cell receptor beta chain sequence. Its specificity is unknown. This record belongs to a study of cytomegalovirus exposure and HLA in healthy donors. For the study at large: Approximately 190 million T cells yielded some 100 million unique TCR beta sequences, as an earlier analysis found. General study results and limits: Rare TCR sequences dominated, though some public TCRs recurred in many donors. Reportedly, cytomegalovirus status was diagnosed with high sensitivity and specificity.

A multiplex PCR was run with 60 Vbeta primers and 13 Jbeta primers. The table came from immunoSEQ multiplex PCR; TCRdb's copy has only in-frame clones and leaves some out. The table includes approximately 120,000 clones, 78% detected once. V shed 5 bases, J shed 4 bases, and the junction held 11 bases outside the gene matches. The V gene's germline CDR1 is SGHVS and CDR2 FQNEAQ. This CDR3 has 16 residues. The rearrangement joins TRBV7-8 to TRBJ1-5; 7 nucleotides match TRBD1. Sequencing was carried out using PBMCs. The receptor was derived from a man aged 30-40 years in good health and CMV-seropositive. CDR3 DNA sequence: TGTGCCAGCAGCGGGGATTACAGGGGTCCAAATCAGCCCCAGCATTTT. Its protein is CASSGDYRGPNQPQHF.